One and the same sample provided the 21 T cell receptor beta chains below, sequenced in a study of blood T cell repertoires in COVID-19. Measured with immunoSEQ multiplex PCR; TCRdb has only the in-frame clones, and not every one. The table includes roughly 180,000 clones, approximately 86% detected once. Material: PBMCs or T cells enriched from blood (not recorded which). The receptors derive from a woman in her twenties or thirties who had recovered from COVID-19.

The chain employs TRBV10-2 and TRBJ1-6, with D possibly TRBD1 on 5 matching bases. The CDR3 spans 15 residues. Per the germline V gene, CDR1 is WSHSY and CDR2 is SAAADI. The V end was cut by 0 bases, the J end by 8 bases, with 11 bases between. CDR3 nucleotide sequence: TGCGCCAGCAGTGAGTCCAGGGTTCCGGATTCACCCCTCCACTTT. It codes for CASSESRVPDSPLHF.

The chain recombines TRBV4-3 with TRBJ1-6, with 8 nucleotides matching TRBD1. This CDR3 comprises 15 residues. With V trimmed by 0 bases and J by 13 bases, 8 bases remained unmatched. The germline V gene encodes CDR1 LGHNA and CDR2 YSLEER. CDR3 nucleotide sequence: TGCGCCAGCAGCCAAGATGGCGCAGGGGGCTGGCCCCTCCACTTT. Protein sequence: CASSQDGAGGWPLHF.

The chain employs TRBV25-1 and TRBJ1-5; D is undetermined. CDR1 MGHDK and CDR2 SYGVNS come from the germline V gene. This CDR3 has 14 residues. V gave up 1 base and J gave up 5 bases, with 9 bases separating them. This chain's CDR3 is CASSEFGDHQPQHF. In nucleotides, the CDR3 is TGTGCCAGCAGTGAATTTGGAGACCATCAGCCCCAGCATTTT.

The chain recombines TRBV25-1 with TRBJ1-3; possibly TRBD1 for D (5 bases). The ends were cut back, 4 bases at V and 0 bases at J, with 7 bases in the middle. Germline loops: CDR1 MGHDK, CDR2 SYGVNS. This CDR3 comprises 14 residues. The CDR3 spells CASSGDSSGNTIYF. In DNA form, the CDR3 reads TGTGCCAGCAGTGGTGACAGCTCTGGAAACACCATATATTTT.

This chain connects TRBV5-4 to TRBJ2-7; TRBD1 matches at 8 bases. The V gene end was trimmed by 4 bases and the J gene end by 4 bases; junction bases not matched to a gene: 10. The CDR3 length is 15 residues. Germline CDR1 and CDR2: SGHNT and YYREEE (reference sequence). CDR3 in amino acids: CASSTAGGAKYEQYF. In nucleotides, the CDR3 is TGTGCCAGCAGCACGGCAGGGGGCGCGAAATACGAGCAGTACTTC. Full variable domain (outside the CDR3, taken from reference TRBV5-4 and TRBJ2-7): ETGVTQSPTHLIKTRGQQVTLRCSSQSGHNTVSWYQQALGQGPQFIFQYYREEENGRGNFPPRFSGLQFPNYSSELNVNALELDDSALYLCASSTAGGAKYEQYFGPGTRLTVT.

The chain combines TRBV6-4 with TRBJ2-1; TRBD2 agrees at 8 bases. The trim removed 4 bases at V and 6 bases at J, leaving 8 bases unmatched. In germline, CDR1 is MRHNA, CDR2 SNTAGT. The CDR3 is 15 amino acids. CDR3 nucleotide sequence: TGTGCCAGCAGTGCCACGGGGGGGCTGTTCAATGAGCAGTTCTTC. Its translation: CASSATGGLFNEQFF.

The V gene is TRBV24-1, the J gene TRBJ1-3; D call uncertain. Trimming stripped 2 bases from V and 14 bases from J, with 9 bases between. Germline CDR1 reads KGHDR; CDR2 reads SFDVKD. This CDR3 spans 11 amino acids. DNA of the CDR3: TGTGCCACCAGTGATTCATACAGATTATATTTT. This sequence encodes CATSDSYRLYF.

The chain uses TRBV12-5 and TRBJ1-4, with D maybe TRBD1 (5 bases). This CDR3 has 17 amino acids. Between the trimmed V and J ends, which lost 3 bases and 0 bases, there was a span of 14 bases. The germline CDR1 and CDR2 sequences are LGHNT and FRNRAP. CDR3: CASGFVRGDSTNEKLFF. Here the CDR3 DNA reads TGTGCTAGTGGTTTTGTCAGAGGGGACTCAACTAATGAAAAACTGTTTTTT.

The rearrangement joins TRBV9 to TRBJ2-2; 11 bases fit TRBD2. This CDR3 has 21 residues. With 0 bases clipped from V and 2 bases from J, the junction kept 15 bases outside the gene matches. Looked up from germline, CDR1 is SGDLS and CDR2 is YYNGEE. The CDR3 reads CASSVGPRLAGPLSNTGELFF. The CDR3 coding sequence is TGTGCCAGCAGCGTAGGACCGAGACTAGCGGGACCCCTTTCAAACACCGGGGAGCTGTTTTTT.

The chain links TRBV5-1 to TRBJ2-7, with no clear D. V lost 1 base, J lost 0 bases, and 11 bases lay in between. This CDR3 spans 15 amino acids. The germline V gene encodes CDR1 SGHRS and CDR2 YFSETQ. CDR3 nucleotide sequence: TGCGCCAGCAGCTTGACTGCCGAAAGCTCCTACGAGCAGTACTTC. The encoded protein is CASSLTAESSYEQYF.

The genes are TRBV5-1 and TRBJ1-6; TRBD1 matches 7 bases. Per the germline V gene, CDR1 is SGHRS and CDR2 is YFSETQ. CDR3 length: 18 amino acids. The ends lost 4 bases at V and 0 bases at J; junction bases unmatched: 10. CDR3 DNA sequence: TGCGCCAGCAGCGATGGGGGGACAGCGAGCTCCTATAATTCACCCCTCCACTTT. This codes for CASSDGGTASSYNSPLHF.

A single count supports this clone. The V gene is TRBV6-2 or TRBV6-3, the J gene TRBJ2-5; 7 nucleotides align to TRBD2. Germline V gives CDR1 MNHEY, CDR2 SVGEGT. V lost 3 bases, J lost 0 bases, and 1 base stayed unmatched. The CDR3 runs to 14 residues. In nucleotides, the CDR3 is TGTGCCAGCAGTTATGGGGGGGACCAAGAGACCCAGTACTTC. Its protein is CASSYGGDQETQYF.

The rearrangement links TRBV2 to TRBJ2-7; D is perhaps TRBD1 (7 bases). The CDR3 has 13 amino acids. Germline CDR1 and CDR2: SNHLY and FYNNEI. V was trimmed by 7 bases and J by 7 bases, leaving 17 bases between them. The CDR3 loop reads CASTPGDSREQYF. CDR3 DNA sequence: TGTGCCAGCACCCCGGGGGACAGCAGAGAGCAGTACTTC.

The gene calls are TRBV7-6 and TRBJ1-3, with D hard to call. This CDR3 is built from 19 residues. V was trimmed by 0 bases and J by 0 bases, leaving 18 bases between them. CDR1 SGHVS and CDR2 FNYEAQ come from the germline V gene. Written as DNA, the CDR3 is TGTGCCAGCAGCTTAGCGACGTGGGGAGCAGAGCGCTCTGGAAACACCATATATTTT. Translating gives CASSLATWGAERSGNTIYF. Variable domain in full (rest from reference TRBV7-6 and TRBJ1-3): GAGVSQSPRYKVTKRGQDVALRCDPISGHVSLYWYRQALGQGPEFLTYFNYEAQQDKSGLPNDRFSAERPEGSISTLTIQRTEQRDSAMYRCASSLATWGAERSGNTIYFGEGSWLTVV.

This clone was recorded only once. This sequence joins TRBV24-1 and TRBJ1-1; possible D gene TRBD1, 6 bases. The CDR3 totals 17 residues. Germline V gene sequence: CDR1 KGHDR, CDR2 SFDVKD. Trimming cost V 1 base and J 1 base, with 15 bases left between them. DNA of the CDR3: TGTGCCACCAGTGATTTTCGGGGGGACACGGAGAACACTGAAGCTTTCTTT. Its translation is CATSDFRGDTENTEAFF.

There are a few counts of this clone. This chain joins TRBV6-2 or TRBV6-3 and TRBJ2-1; TRBD2 aligns across 8 bases. From germline, CDR1 is MNHEY and CDR2 SVGEGT. This CDR3 spans 17 amino acids. Trimming at V came to 0 bases and at J to 4 bases, leaving 8 bases not matched to a gene. DNA for the CDR3: TGTGCCAGCAGTTACTCCGGGCTAGCGGGTATTTACAATGAGCAGTTCTTC. It encodes CASSYSGLAGIYNEQFF.

On this clone: One junction end disagrees with the germline gene, perhaps due to a read error. This chain joins TRBV9 and TRBJ2-7; 8 bases line up with TRBD2. The length of the CDR3 is 15 residues. Germline V gives CDR1 SGDLS, CDR2 YYNGEE. The CDR3 DNA sequence: TGTGCCAGCAGCCCCCAGACTAGCGCCTCCCACGAGCAGTACTTC. Residues: CASSPQTSASHEQYF.

The rearrangement links TRBV19 to TRBJ1-2, with D possibly matching TRBD1 (5 bases). CDR1 LNHDA and CDR2 SQIVND come from the germline V gene (reference sequence). V lost 7 bases, J lost 1 base, and 13 bases lay in between. The CDR3 has 14 residues. For the CDR3, the DNA is TGTGCCAGTACCGCTTCGGGGGGTAACTATGGCTACACCTTC. Its translation is CASTASGGNYGYTF.

This clone was picked up one time. This chain links TRBV29-1 with TRBJ2-7, with TRBD1 matching over 7 bases. The CDR3 is made up of 13 amino acids. Germline loops: CDR1 SQVTM, CDR2 ANQGSEA. J was trimmed by 9 bases and V by 1 base; bases with no gene match: 9. The CDR3 nucleotides are TGCAGCGTTGAAGTAGGACAGGCCGGCGGGCAGTACTTC. Translation gives CSVEVGQAGGQYF.

Turning to this clone: A much bigger clone sits one base away, suggesting this may be a read error. The chain couples TRBV7-2 to TRBJ1-5; 7 bases fit TRBD1. The CDR3 covers 16 residues. V lost 1 base and J lost 0; bases outside the gene matches: 3. Germline CDR1 is SGHTA and CDR2 is FQGNSA. The CDR3 spells CASSLGDRISNQPQHF. The CDR3 DNA follows: TGTGCCAGCAGCTTAGGGGACAGAATTAGCAATCAGCCCCAGCATTTT.

The rearrangement links TRBV7-9 to TRBJ1-2; D not resolved. Per germline, CDR1 SEHNR and CDR2 FQNEAQ (reference sequence). This CDR3 has 16 residues. Trimming took 5 bases from V and 4 from J, leaving 20 bases between them. This CDR3 is CASSQGEGGFSYGYTF. The DNA of the CDR3 is TGTGCCAGCAGCCAAGGCGAGGGAGGGTTCAGCTATGGCTACACCTTC. Full variable domain (outside the CDR3, taken from reference TRBV7-9 and TRBJ1-2): DTGVSQNPRHKITKRGQNVTFRCDPISEHNRLYWYRQTLGQGPEFLTYFQNEAQLEKSRLLSDRFSAERPKGSFSTLEIQRTEQGDSAMYLCASSQGEGGFSYGYTFGSGTRLTVV.